This paragraph reports one T cell receptor beta chain. The data were taken from a study of blood T cell repertoires in COVID-19. The CDR3 is 15 residues long. The ends lost 0 bases at V and 8 bases at J; junction bases unmatched: 8. Germline V gives CDR1 MNHEY, CDR2 SVGEGT. Sequencing used immunoSEQ multiplex PCR; TCRdb keeps in-frame clones, though not all of them. Of fewer than 95,000 clones in the sample, about 90% were seen once. The sample was peripheral blood. This receptor was taken from a woman of 80 years or more with acute or convalescent COVID-19. The chain has TRBV6-2 or TRBV6-3 and TRBJ2-3; 7 bases map to TRBD2. The CDR3 region is CASSYSIGGRGTQYF. CDR3 nucleotides: TGTGCCAGCAGTTACTCGATCGGGGGGAGAGGTACGCAGTATTTT.